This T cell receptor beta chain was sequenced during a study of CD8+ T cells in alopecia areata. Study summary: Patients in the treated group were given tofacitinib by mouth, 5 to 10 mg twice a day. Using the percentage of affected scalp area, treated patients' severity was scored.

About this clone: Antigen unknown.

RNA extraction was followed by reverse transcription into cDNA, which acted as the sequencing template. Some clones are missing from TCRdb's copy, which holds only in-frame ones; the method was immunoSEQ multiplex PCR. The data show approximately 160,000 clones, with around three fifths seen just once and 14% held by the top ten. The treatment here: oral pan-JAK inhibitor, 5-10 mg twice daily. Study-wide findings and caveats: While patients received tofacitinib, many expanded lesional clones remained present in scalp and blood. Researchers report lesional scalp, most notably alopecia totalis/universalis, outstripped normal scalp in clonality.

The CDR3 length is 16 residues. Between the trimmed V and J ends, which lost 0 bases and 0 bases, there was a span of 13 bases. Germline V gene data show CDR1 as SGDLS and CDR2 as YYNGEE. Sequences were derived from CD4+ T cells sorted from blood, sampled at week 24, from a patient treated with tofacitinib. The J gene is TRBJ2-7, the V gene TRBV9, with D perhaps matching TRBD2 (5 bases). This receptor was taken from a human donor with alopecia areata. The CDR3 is CASSVGPDFSSYEQYF. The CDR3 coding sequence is TGTGCCAGCAGCGTAGGGCCGGACTTTAGCTCCTACGAGCAGTACTTC.